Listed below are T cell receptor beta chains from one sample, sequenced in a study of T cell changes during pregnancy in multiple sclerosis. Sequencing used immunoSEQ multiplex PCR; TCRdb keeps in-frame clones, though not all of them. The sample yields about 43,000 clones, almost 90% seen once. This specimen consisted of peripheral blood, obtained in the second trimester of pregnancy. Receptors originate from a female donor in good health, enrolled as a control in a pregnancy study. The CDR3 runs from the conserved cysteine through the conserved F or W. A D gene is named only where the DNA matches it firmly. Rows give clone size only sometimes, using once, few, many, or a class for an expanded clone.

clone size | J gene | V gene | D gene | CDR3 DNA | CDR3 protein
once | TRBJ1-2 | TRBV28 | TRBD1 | TGTGCCAGCAGTTCCAATCAACCGGGACAGGATGGCTACACCTTC | CASSSNQPGQDGYTF
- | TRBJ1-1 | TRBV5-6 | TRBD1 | TGTGCCAGCAGCGGACAGGGTCTTAAGGACACTGAAGCTTTCTTT | CASSGQGLKDTEAFF
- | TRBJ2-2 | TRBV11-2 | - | TGTGCCAGCAGCTTACCGGGAGTAAAGACCGGGGAGCTGTTTTTT | CASSLPGVKTGELFF
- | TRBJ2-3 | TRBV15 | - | TGTGCCACCAGCAGGGCCTTGGGAGGCGGAGATACGCAGTATTTT | CATSRALGGGDTQYF
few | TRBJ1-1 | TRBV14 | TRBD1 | TGTGCCAGCAGAACGACAGGGGGCACTGAAGCTTTCTTT | CASRTTGGTEAFF
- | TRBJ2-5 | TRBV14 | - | TGTGCCAGCAGCCAAGTTACCAGGGGTAAAGAGACCCAGTACTTC | CASSQVTRGKETQYF
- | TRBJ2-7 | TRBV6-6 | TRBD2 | TGTGCCAGCAGCCGAAGGGGCGGGAGATTCAACGAGCAGTACTTC | CASSRRGGRFNEQYF
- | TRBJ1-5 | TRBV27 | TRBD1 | TGTGCCAGCAGTCACAGGGGTAATCAGCCCCAGCATTTT | CASSHRGNQPQHF
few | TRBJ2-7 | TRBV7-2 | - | TGTGCCAGCAGCTTAGAAAGAGTTTCGGCCTACGAGCAGTACTTC | CASSLERVSAYEQYF
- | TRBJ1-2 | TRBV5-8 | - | TGTGCCAGCAGCTTGGCCTACGGACTCAACTATGGCTACACCTTC | CASSLAYGLNYGYTF
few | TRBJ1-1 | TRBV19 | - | TGTGCCAGTAGTCCAGGCGCGCCCGGATCTGATTTCTTT | CASSPGAPGSDFF
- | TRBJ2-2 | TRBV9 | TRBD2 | TGTGCCAGCAGCGTAGAAGCGGGAGTAGGCACCGGGGAGCTGTTTTTT | CASSVEAGVGTGELFF
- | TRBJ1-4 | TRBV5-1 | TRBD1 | TGCGCCAGCAGCTTGGACAGGGGGGAAAAACTGTTTTTT | CASSLDRGEKLFF
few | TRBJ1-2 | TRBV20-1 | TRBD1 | TGCAGGGGCAAGGGGGCGAGGGGCTACACCTTC | CRGKGARGYTF
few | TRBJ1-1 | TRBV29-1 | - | TGCAGCGTTGCTAGCGTGAACACTGAAGCTTTCTTT | CSVASVNTEAFF
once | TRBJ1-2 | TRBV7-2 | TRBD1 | TGTGCCAGCAGCTTAACACAGGGGGCGAGCTATGGCTACACCTTC | CASSLTQGASYGYTF
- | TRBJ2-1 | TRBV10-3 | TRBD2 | TGTGCCATCAGTGGCGGCGGCGGGGGGGGTGCCAATGAGCAGTTCTTC | CAISGGGGGGANEQFF
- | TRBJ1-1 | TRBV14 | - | TGTGCCAGCAGCAGCGGTTTTCTGAACACTGAAGCTTTCTTT | CASSSGFLNTEAFF
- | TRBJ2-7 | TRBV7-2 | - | TGTGCCAGCAGCTTAAGGGAGGTTAGGGTCGGCTACTACTACGAGCAGTACTTC | CASSLREVRVGYYYEQYF
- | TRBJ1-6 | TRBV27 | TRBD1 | TGTGCCAGCACTACTAGACAGGGAAGAGGTTCACCCCTCCACTTT | CASTTRQGRGSPLHF
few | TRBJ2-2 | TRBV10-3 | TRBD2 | TGTGCCATCAGGACTAGCGGAGCTAACACCGGGGAGCTGTTTTTT | CAIRTSGANTGELFF
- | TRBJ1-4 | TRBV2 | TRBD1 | TGTGCCAGCAGTGAATTGGACAGGGGAGAGGAAAAACTGTTTTTT | CASSELDRGEEKLFF
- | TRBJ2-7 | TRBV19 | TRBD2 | TGTGCCAGTAGAAGCAGTAGGGCGGGAGAGAACGAGCAGTACTTC | CASRSSRAGENEQYF
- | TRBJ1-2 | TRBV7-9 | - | TGTGCCAGCAGCCCGTCCCGCAGGGATAACTATGGCTACACCTTC | CASSPSRRDNYGYTF
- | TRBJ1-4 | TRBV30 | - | TGTGCCTGGAGTCCCGTGGGGGGGGGTGCTGAAAAACTGTTTTTT | CAWSPVGGGAEKLFF
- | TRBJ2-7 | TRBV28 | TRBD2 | TGTGCCAGCAGTTCCCTTAGCGGGGGGGCCGAAGAGCAGTACTTC | CASSSLSGGAEEQYF
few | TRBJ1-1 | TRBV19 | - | TGTGCCAGTAGCGCGTTAAAGAACACTGAAGCTTTCTTT | CASSALKNTEAFF
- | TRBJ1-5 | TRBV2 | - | TGTGCCATCACCGCGGGTGAGGGTCAGCCCCAGCATTTT | CAITAGEGQPQHF
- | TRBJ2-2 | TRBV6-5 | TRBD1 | TGTGCCAGCAGTTACGGACAGGCCATCACCGGGGAGCTGTTTTTT | CASSYGQAITGELFF
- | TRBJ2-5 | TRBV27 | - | TGTGCCAGCAGTTTATACAGCTCGCACCAAGAGACCCAGTACTTC | CASSLYSSHQETQYF
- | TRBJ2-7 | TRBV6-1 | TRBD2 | TGTGCCAGCAGTGCGACTAGCGGGACTCCCTACGAGCAGTACTTC | CASSATSGTPYEQYF
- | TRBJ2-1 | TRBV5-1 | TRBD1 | TGCGCCAACAGCTCATCGGGGGACAGGGTCTACAATGAGCAGTTCTTC | CANSSSGDRVYNEQFF
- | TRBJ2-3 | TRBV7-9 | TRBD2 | TGTGCCAGCAGCTTAGAAAGCGGGCTAGCGGGGGGGCGCACAGATACGCAGTATTTT | CASSLESGLAGGRTDTQYF
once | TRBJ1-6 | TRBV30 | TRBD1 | TGTGCCTGGAGCGGGACAGGTGGAAAATCACCCCTCCACTTT | CAWSGTGGKSPLHF
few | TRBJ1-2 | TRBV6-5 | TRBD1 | TGTGCCAGCAGGACAGGGTTCTATGGCTACACCTTC | CASRTGFYGYTF
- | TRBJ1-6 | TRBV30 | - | TGTGCCTGGAGTCCCCTCTTGGCAGGGGTAAGGTCACCCCTCCACTTT | CAWSPLLAGVRSPLHF
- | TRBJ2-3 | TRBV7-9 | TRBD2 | TGTGCCAGCAGCCTAGCGGGGGCCGTAGATACGCAGTATTTT | CASSLAGAVDTQYF
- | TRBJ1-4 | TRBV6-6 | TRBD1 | TGTGCCAGCAGTAACCGGGACAGTGAAAAACTGTTTTTT | CASSNRDSEKLFF
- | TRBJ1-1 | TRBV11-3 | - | TGTGCCAGCAGCTTAGAAGAGTCGCGTGAAGCTTTCTTT | CASSLEESREAFF
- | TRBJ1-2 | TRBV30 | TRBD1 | TGTGCCCGACGACAGGGGCGGAAGGATGGCTACACCTTC | CARRQGRKDGYTF
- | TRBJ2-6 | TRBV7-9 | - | TGTGCCAGCAGCTTCACAGGCGAAGGCTCTGGGGCCAACGTCCTGACTTTC | CASSFTGEGSGANVLTF
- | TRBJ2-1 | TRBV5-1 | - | TGCGCCAGCAGCTCGCGGGTCTCCTACAATGAGCAGTTCTTC | CASSSRVSYNEQFF
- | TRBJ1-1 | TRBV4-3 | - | TGCGCCAGCAGCCAATACGTCGGGAACACTGAAGCTTTCTTT | CASSQYVGNTEAFF
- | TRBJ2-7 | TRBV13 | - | TGTGCCAGCAGCTTAGGGACTTATAGCTCCTACGAGCAGTACTTC | CASSLGTYSSYEQYF
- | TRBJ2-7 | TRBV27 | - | TGTGCCAGCAGTCCCTCGCGGGGACCTTACGAGCAGTACTTC | CASSPSRGPYEQYF
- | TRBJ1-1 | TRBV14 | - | TGTGCCAGCAGCTATGCGAGGGAGAACACTGAAGCTTTCTTT | CASSYARENTEAFF
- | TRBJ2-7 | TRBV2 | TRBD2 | TGTGCCAGCAGGCTGGGGGGGGGTTACGAGCAGTACTTC | CASRLGGGYEQYF
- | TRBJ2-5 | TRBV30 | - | TGTGCCTGGAGTGTATTTACCCTACAAGAGACCCAGTACTTC | CAWSVFTLQETQYF
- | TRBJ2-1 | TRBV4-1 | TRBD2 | TGCGCCAGCAGCCAAGATGGTACGGGACTAGCGGGAGAAGAGCAGTTCTTC | CASSQDGTGLAGEEQFF
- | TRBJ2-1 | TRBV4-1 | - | TGCGCCAGCAGCCAAGCTCTAGCCCATGAGCAGTTCTTC | CASSQALAHEQFF
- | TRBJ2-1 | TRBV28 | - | TGTGCCAGCAGCACGACGGGAAGCCTACCTAATGAGCAGTTCTTC | CASSTTGSLPNEQFF
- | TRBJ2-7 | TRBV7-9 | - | TGTGCCAGCAGCTCCCAGGGGACCGGGACCTACGAGCAGTACTTC | CASSSQGTGTYEQYF
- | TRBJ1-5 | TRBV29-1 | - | TGCAGCGTAAAACAGGCCAGGGATCAGCCCCAGCATTTT | CSVKQARDQPQHF
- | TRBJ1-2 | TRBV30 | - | TGTGCCTGGAGTGGGACAGCCTATGGCTACACCTTC | CAWSGTAYGYTF
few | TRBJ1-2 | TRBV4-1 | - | TGCGCCAGCAGCCAAGAGGGCCTTCCCCATGGCTACACCTTC | CASSQEGLPHGYTF
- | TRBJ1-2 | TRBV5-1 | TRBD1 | TGCGCCAGCAGCTCCGGGACAGGGGCAACGGGCTACACCTTC | CASSSGTGATGYTF